This T cell receptor (beta chain) appears in the sequencing data of a study of Ad26.COV2.S vaccination and SARS-CoV-2 variants. Study details: Ad26.COV2.S, an intramuscular injection, was given once or twice 56 days apart.

Treatment defined: some 20 received Ad26.COV2.S at low or high dose, single or two shots; 5 received placebo; per-sample allocation not given. Material that was analyzed had been drawn on day 63 after the first vaccine or placebo injection. Trimming took off 7 bases at V and 4 bases at J, with 10 bases between the two ends. This CDR3 comprises 13 residues. CDR1 and CDR2 (germline): MNHEY, SVGAGI. Produced via immunoSEQ multiplex PCR; TCRdb's table is partial and in-frame only. The table shows 350,000 to 400,000 clones, with approximately 91% occurring only once. The gene calls are TRBV6-5 and TRBJ1-4; D remains ambiguous. The receptor comes from a person aged 18-65 years who received the Ad26.COV2.S COVID-19 vaccine or a placebo. Source: peripheral blood, taken in a trial of Ad26.COV2.S vaccine versus placebo. The DNA for the CDR3 is TGTGCCAGCAATCGACGGGTTAATGAAAAACTGTTTTTT. Translating gives CASNRRVNEKLFF.